The TCR beta chain under discussion was sequenced for a study of T cells in Graves' hyperthyroidism and ophthalmopathy. TCR beta CDR3 sequences were amplified from RNA transcripts. A first-round RT-PCR of the TCR CDR3 used the HTBI primer set. TCRdb analysed the multiplex PCR reads with MiXCR anew, one entry per CDR3 protein. The repertoire includes a few hundred thousand distinct CDR3 sequences, about 17% of them detected once, and around 57% sits in the top ten. Using around 10 ml of fresh peripheral blood, PBMCs were prepared. This clonotype was detected a few times. The CDR3 contains 16 residues. Germline CDR1 reads MDHEN; CDR2 reads SYDVKM. The V end lost 2 bases, the J end lost 1 base, and 14 bases lay between the germline ends.

Sequenced: blood. The gene calls are TRBV28 and TRBJ1-1; the D is unclear. The sequence derives from an older woman with Graves' ophthalmopathy. CDR3 coding DNA: TGTGCCAGCAGTTTAGGTCACCGCTCCTGGAACACTGAAGCTTTCTTT. This codes for CASSLGHRSWNTEAFF.